This T cell receptor beta chain derives from a study of tumor-infiltrating lymphocytes in primary liver carcinoma. As for this clonotype: One junction end does not reproduce the germline sequence, and a read error may be involved.

Starting from 500 ng of total RNA, TCR beta cDNA was produced with a primer in the constant region. ARM-PCR, slightly modified, supplied the TCR beta libraries through three nested multiplex PCR rounds. PCR rounds one and two used TRBV1-TRBV30 forward primers with a C-beta reverse primer for around 10 cycles each. TCRdb independently ran MiXCR on the multiplex PCR reads; one entry per CDR3 protein. The sample has about 96,000 distinct CDR3 sequences; 65% to 70% are singletons. From roughly 20-30 mg of unsorted bulk tissue, DNA and RNA were co-extracted together. The germline gives CDR1 SGHDN, CDR2 FVKESK. CDR3 length equals 13 residues.

The TCR comes from a man in his forties with primary liver carcinoma and hepatitis B virus infection. The sequenced sample was tumor-adjacent normal liver tissue. The chain is built from TRBV14 and TRBJ2-7; a weak D match, TRBD1 (5 bases). CDR3 sequence: CASSQDRSYEQYF. Here the CDR3 DNA reads TGTGCTAGCAGCCAAGACAGATCCTACGAGCAGTACTTC.